Included here is one T cell receptor (beta chain) sequence, with context. Its antigen is not known. Individual cDNA molecules were tagged with unique molecular identifiers. MiXCR was run by TCRdb on the 5' RACE reads, yielding one entry per CDR3 protein. The profile shows about 66,000 distinct CDR3 sequences, around 13% of them singletons. The data stem from a study of early T cells in non-severe SARS-CoV-2 infection. Study background: The sequenced material was bulk RNA from unsorted whole blood, and its chains were unpaired.

Whole-study findings and limits: Private and CD4 specificities were missed by VDJdb matching, which favored anti-spike CD8 responses.

Germline V gives CDR1 KGHSH, CDR2 LQKENI. The CDR3 runs to 14 residues. V shed 2 bases, J shed 4 bases, and the junction held 2 bases outside the gene matches. This chain links TRBV18 with TRBJ1-2; 9 bases map to TRBD1. Material: whole blood. The receptor was derived from an adult who was a healthcare worker with PCR-confirmed SARS-CoV-2 infection or an uninfected control (not recorded which). CDR3 residues: CASSPGDRVYGYTF. Written as DNA, the CDR3 is TGTGCCAGCTCACCAGGGGACAGGGTCTATGGCTACACCTTC.